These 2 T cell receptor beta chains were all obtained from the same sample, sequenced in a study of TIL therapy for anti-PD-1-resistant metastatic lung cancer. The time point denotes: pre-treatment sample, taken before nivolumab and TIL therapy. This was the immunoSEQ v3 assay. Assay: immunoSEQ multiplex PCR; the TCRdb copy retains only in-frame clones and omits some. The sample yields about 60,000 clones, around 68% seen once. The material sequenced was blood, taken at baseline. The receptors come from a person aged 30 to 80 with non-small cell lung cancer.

CDR3 sequence: CASSQWTENTEAFF. The CDR3 DNA reads as TGCGCCAGCAGCCAATGGACAGAGAACACTGAAGCTTTCTTT. The chain recombines TRBV4-1 with TRBJ1-1, with D perhaps matching TRBD1 (6 bases). The length of the CDR3 is 14 residues. Trimming removed 2 bases from V and 1 base from J, with 8 bases in between. Looked up from germline, CDR1 is MGHRA and CDR2 is YSYEKL.

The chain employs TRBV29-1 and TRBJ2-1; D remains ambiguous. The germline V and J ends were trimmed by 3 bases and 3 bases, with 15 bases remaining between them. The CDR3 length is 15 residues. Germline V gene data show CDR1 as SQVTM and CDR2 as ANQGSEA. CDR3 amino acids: CSVDYRLTHYNEQFF. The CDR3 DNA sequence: TGCAGCGTTGATTACCGGCTAACTCACTACAATGAGCAGTTCTTC.